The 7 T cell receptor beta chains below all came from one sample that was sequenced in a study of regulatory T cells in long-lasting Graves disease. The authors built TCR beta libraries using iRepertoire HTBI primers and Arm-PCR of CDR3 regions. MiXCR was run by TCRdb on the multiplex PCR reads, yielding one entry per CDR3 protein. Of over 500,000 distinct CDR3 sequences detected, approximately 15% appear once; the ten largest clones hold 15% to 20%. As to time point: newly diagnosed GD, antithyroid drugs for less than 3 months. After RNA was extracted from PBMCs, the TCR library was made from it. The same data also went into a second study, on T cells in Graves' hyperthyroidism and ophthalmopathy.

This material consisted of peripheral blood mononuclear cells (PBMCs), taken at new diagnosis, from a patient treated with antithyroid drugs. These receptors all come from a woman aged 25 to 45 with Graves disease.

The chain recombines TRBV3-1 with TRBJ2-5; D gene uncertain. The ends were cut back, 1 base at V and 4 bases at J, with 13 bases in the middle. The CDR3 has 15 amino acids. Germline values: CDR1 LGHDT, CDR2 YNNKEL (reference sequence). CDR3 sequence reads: CASSQARRKGETQYF. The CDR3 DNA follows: TGTGCCAGCAGCCAAGCCCGCAGGAAGGGAGAGACCCAGTACTTC.

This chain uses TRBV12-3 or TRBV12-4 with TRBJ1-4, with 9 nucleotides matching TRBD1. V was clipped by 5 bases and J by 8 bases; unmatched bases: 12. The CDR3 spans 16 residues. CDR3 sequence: CASSTSQGAFDEKLFF. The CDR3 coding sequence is TGTGCCAGCAGTACGTCACAGGGGGCGTTTGACGAAAAACTGTTTTTT.

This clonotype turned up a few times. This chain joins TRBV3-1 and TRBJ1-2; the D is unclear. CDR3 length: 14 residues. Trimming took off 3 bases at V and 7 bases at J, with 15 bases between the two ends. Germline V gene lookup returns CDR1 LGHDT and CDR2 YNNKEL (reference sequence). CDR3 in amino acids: CASSQPGSSRGYTF. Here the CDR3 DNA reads TGTGCCAGCAGCCAGCCGGGTTCCTCGCGTGGCTACACCTTC.

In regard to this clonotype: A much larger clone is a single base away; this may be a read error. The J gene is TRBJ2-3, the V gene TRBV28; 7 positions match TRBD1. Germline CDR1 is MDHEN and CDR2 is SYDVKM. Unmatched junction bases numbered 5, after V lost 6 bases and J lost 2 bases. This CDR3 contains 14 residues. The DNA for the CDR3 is TGTGCCAGCAGAAGACAGGGTCTCACAGATACGCAGTATTTT. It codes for CASRRQGLTDTQYF.

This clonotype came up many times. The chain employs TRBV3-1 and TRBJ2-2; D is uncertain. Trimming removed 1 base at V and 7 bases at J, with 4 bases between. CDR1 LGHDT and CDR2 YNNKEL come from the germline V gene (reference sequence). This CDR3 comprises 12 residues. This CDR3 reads CASSQARGELFF. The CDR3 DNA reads TGTGCCAGCAGCCAAGCCCGCGGGGAGCTGTTTTTT.

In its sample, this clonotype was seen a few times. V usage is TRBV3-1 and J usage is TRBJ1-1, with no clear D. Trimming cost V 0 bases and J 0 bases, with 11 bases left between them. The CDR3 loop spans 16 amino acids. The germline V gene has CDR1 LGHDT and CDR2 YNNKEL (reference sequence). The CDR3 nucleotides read TGTGCCAGCAGCCAAGATGACGTCAGATTGAACACTGAAGCTTTCTTT. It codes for CASSQDDVRLNTEAFF.

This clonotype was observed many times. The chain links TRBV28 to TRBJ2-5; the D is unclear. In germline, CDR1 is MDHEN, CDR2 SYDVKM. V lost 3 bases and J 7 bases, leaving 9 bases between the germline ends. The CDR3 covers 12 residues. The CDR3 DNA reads TGTGCCAGCAGTTTTGACGGCGTGACCCAGTACTTC. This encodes CASSFDGVTQYF.